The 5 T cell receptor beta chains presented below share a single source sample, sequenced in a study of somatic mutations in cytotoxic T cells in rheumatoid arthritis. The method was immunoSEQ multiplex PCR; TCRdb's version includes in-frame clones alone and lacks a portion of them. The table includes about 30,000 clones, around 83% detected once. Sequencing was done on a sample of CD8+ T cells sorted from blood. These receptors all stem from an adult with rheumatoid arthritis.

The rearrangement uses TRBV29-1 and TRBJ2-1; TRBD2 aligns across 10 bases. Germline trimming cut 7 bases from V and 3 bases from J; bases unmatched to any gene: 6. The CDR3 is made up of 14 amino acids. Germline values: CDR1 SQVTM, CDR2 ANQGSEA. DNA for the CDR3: TGCAGCGCCCCTCTAGCGGGGGACTACAATGAGCAGTTCTTC. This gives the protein CSAPLAGDYNEQFF.

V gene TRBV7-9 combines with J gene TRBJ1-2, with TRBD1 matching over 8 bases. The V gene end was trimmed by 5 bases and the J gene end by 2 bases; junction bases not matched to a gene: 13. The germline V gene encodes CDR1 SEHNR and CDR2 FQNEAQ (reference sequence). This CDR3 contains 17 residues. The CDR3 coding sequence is TGTGCCAGCAGCCGCCAGGGGGCTCTCCAACTAAACTATGGCTACACCTTC. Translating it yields CASSRQGALQLNYGYTF.

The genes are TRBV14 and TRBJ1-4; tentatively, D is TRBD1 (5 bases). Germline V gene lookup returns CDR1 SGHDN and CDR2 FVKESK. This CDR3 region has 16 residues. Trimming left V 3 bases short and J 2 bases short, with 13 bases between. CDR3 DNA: TGTGCCAGCAGCCACCTCGCGGGGGGTACTAATGAAAAACTGTTTTTT. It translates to CASSHLAGGTNEKLFF.

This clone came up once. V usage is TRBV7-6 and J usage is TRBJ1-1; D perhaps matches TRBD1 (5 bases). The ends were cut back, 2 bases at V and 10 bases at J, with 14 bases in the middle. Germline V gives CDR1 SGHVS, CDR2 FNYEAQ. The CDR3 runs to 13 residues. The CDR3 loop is CASSLTPQQGAFF. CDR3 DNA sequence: TGTGCCAGCAGCTTAACTCCTCAGCAGGGAGCTTTCTTT.

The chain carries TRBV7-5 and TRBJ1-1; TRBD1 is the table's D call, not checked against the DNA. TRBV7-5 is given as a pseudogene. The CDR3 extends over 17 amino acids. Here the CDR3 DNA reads TGTGTCAGAAGCTTAGACTGGGGGCGTATTAGGAACACTGAAGCTTTCTTT. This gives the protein CVRSLDWGRIRNTEAFF.